A selection of T cell receptor beta chains follows, all from one sample in a study of tumor and adjacent non-tumor tissue in lung cancer. TCRdb fed the multiplex PCR reads into MiXCR, producing one record per CDR3 protein. The sample lists under 100,000 distinct CDR3 sequences; about 61% were seen once. Sequencing was carried out using lung tumor tissue. The source of these receptors is a man in his 70s with non-small cell lung cancer. CDR3s include the opening cysteine and the closing phenylalanine or tryptophan. Fields, in order: D gene, J gene, V gene, clone size, CDR3 DNA, CDR3 protein. A D gene is named only where the DNA matches it firmly. Clone sizes are given selectively: once, few, many, or a class where the clone is expanded.

. TRBJ2-1 TRBV24-1 once TGTGCCACCAGCCCCGGGACTTGGTCCTACAGTGAGCAGTTCTTC CATSPGTWSYSEQFF
TRBD1 TRBJ2-5 TRBV11-1 . TGTGCCAGCAGCCCTCGGGACAGGGTCTTTGTGACGCAGTACTTC CASSPRDRVFVTQYF
. TRBJ1-5 TRBV6-1 . TGTGCAAGCAGTGGGACCGCCGTGAATCAGCCCCAGCATTTT CASSGTAVNQPQHF
. TRBJ2-7 TRBV11-2 . TGTACCAGCAGCTCCCGATGGATCTACGAGCAGTACTTC CTSSSRWIYEQYF
TRBD2 TRBJ2-3 TRBV6-1 . TGTGCCAGCAGTATCCGGGCTAGCGGGTTCCCTAGCACAGATACGCAGTGTTTT CASSIRASGFPSTDTQCF
. TRBJ1-4 TRBV24-1 . TGTGTCACCAGTGATCAGGGGCGTGAAAAACTGTTTTTT CVTSDQGREKLFF
. TRBJ2-7 TRBV11-2 once TGTGCCAGTAGCTCCACCCAAGCGTACGAACAGTACTTC CASSSTQAYEQYF
. TRBJ1-1 TRBV7-9 . TGTGCCAGCAGCGCCGGACAGCAGAACACTGAAGCTTTCTTT CASSAGQQNTEAFF
. TRBJ2-2 TRBV12-3/TRBV12-4 . TGTGCCAGCAGTTTAATATCCGGGGAACTGATTTTT CASSLISGELIF
. TRBJ1-1 TRBV28 . TGTGCCAGCAGTTTCCCCGTGGGAGAGAGGACTGAAGCTTTCTTT CASSFPVGERTEAFF
. TRBJ2-7 TRBV5-5 . TGTGTCAGCAGCTCCGAGGTCCGATCCTACGAGCAGTATTTC CVSSSEVRSYEQYF
TRBD1 TRBJ2-1 TRBV12-3/TRBV12-4 few TGTGCCAGCACTTTGCCCGGACAGGGGGGCCCAGGGGAGCAGTTCTTC CASTLPGQGGPGEQFF
. TRBJ2-7 TRBV7-9 . TGTGCCAGCAGTCACCGACAGGACGAGCAGTACTTC CASSHRQDEQYF
. TRBJ2-2 TRBV29-1 . TGCAGCGTTGAAGGGGCAGCGAACACGGGGGAGCTGTTTTTT CSVEGAANTGELFF
. TRBJ2-3 TRBV29-1 . TGCAGCGTTCCATCGGCTAGTAGAGATACGCAGTATTTT CSVPSASRDTQYF
TRBD1 TRBJ1-5 TRBV11-2 . TGTGGCAGCAGCTTTTCAAGGGACAGTTGGCGGCCCCAGCATTTT CGSSFSRDSWRPQHF
TRBD2 TRBJ2-7 TRBV6-6 many TGTGCCAGCAGGGCCCCGGGGGGACTTACCTACGAGCAGTACTTC CASRAPGGLTYEQYF
. TRBJ2-1 TRBV24-1 few TGTGCCACCAGTGACCCAGGGACAAACTCCTACAATGAGCAGTTCTTC CATSDPGTNSYNEQFF
. TRBJ2-2 TRBV4-1 . TGCGCCAGCAGGCGTGGACAGTTCACCTGGGAGCTGTTTTTT CASRRGQFTWELFF
. TRBJ2-1 TRBV11-2 . TGTGTCAGTAGCTTAGTCCCACGGGCCACTCCGTTCTTC CVSSLVPRATPFF
TRBD1 TRBJ1-2 TRBV6-1 . TGTGCCGGCTGTCGGTCTGGGACAGGAGTTAACTATGGCTACACCTTC CAGCRSGTGVNYGYTF
TRBD1 TRBJ2-7 TRBV11-2 . TGTCCCAACAGCTTAGATGCAGGGGGAAGGTACGAGCAGTACTTC CPNSLDAGGRYEQYF
TRBD2 TRBJ2-2 TRBV28 . TGTGCCAGCAGTTTCGAGGGACTAGCGGGCCAGACCGGGGAGCTGTTTTTT CASSFEGLAGQTGELFF
TRBD1 TRBJ2-7 TRBV28 few TGTGCCAGCAGTTTTGTGGGACAGACCAGTAACTCCTACGAGCAGTACTTC CASSFVGQTSNSYEQYF
TRBD1 TRBJ1-5 TRBV7-9 few TGTGCCAGCAGCTTAGGCGGGACAGGGGTGGGTCAGCCCCAGCATTTT CASSLGGTGVGQPQHF
. TRBJ2-3 TRBV2 . TGTGCCAGCACGGTTGGGGGGATCACAGCTACGCAGTATTTT CASTVGGITATQYF
. TRBJ2-7 TRBV29-1 . TGCAGCGTCGCCGCAAGACAGAGCTCCTACGAGCAGTACTTC CSVAARQSSYEQYF
. TRBJ1-1 TRBV28 . TGTGTCAGCAGTTTAGGGTCGGGACATGGGTTACCGAACACTGAAGCTTTCTTT CVSSLGSGHGLPNTEAFF
. TRBJ2-2 TRBV6-5 . TGTGCCAGCAGTCCAGCGCCTCCTGAAAACACCGGGGAGCTGTTTTTT CASSPAPPENTGELFF
TRBD1 TRBJ1-5 TRBV29-1 few TGCAGCGTCCGGCAGGGGGATCAGCCCCAGCATTTT CSVRQGDQPQHF
. TRBJ2-5 TRBV4-1 . TGCGCCATCAGCCAAGGAAGTTTTCCAGGGACCCAGTACTTC CAISQGSFPGTQYF
. TRBJ2-3 TRBV6-5 . TGTGTCAACAATGGCACAGATACGCAGTATTTT CVNNGTDTQYF
. TRBJ2-3 TRBV13 many TGTGCCAGCAGTCAAAAGGGCACGCAGTATTTT CASSQKGTQYF
. TRBJ2-7 TRBV11-2 . TGTACCAGCAGCTTAGATGGAGGAGGACGGTACGAGCAATACTTC CTSSLDGGGRYEQYF
. TRBJ2-5 TRBV6-5 . TGTGCCAGCACTAATCGGCTGGAAGAGGCCCAGTATTTC CASTNRLEEAQYF
. TRBJ1-1 TRBV25-1 . TGTACCAACATCAATAAACGGGATGTGAACACTGAAGCTTTCTTT CTNINKRDVNTEAFF
. TRBJ2-3 TRBV6-1 . TGTGCCAGCAGGATGGGGGCCGTAGGCAATCAGCCCCAGTATTTT CASRMGAVGNQPQYF
. TRBJ1-4 TRBV6-5 . TGTGCCAGCAGCTCTCCGAGTGAAAAACTGTTTTTT CASSSPSEKLFF
. TRBJ2-4 TRBV7-9 few TGTGCCAGCAGCTTAGCTCCGGGGAGAGGGGCCAAAAACATTCAGTACTTC CASSLAPGRGAKNIQYF
. TRBJ2-1 TRBV11-3 . TGTGCCAGCAGCCCCGAGGGTGATGAGCGGTCCTTC CASSPEGDERSF
. TRBJ2-5 TRBV11-2 . TGTGCCGGCAACTTAAGACCCGGGAGTCAAGAGACCCAGTACTTC CAGNLRPGSQETQYF
. TRBJ2-7 TRBV12-1 many TGTGCCAGCAGCTTTTTTTCCGTATCGACGCTGGGCTACTACGAGCAGTACTTC CASSFFSVSTLGYYEQYF
TRBD1 TRBJ2-7 TRBV5-1 . TGCGCCAACAGCCGGTTGACAGGGACGACCTACGAGCAGTACTTC CANSRLTGTTYEQYF
. TRBJ2-1 TRBV12-3/TRBV12-4 many TGTGCCAGCAGTCAGCTGTTTTCTGACAGCATCAATGAGCAGTTCTTC CASSQLFSDSINEQFF